The entry that follows covers one T cell receptor (beta chain) sequence. Its antigen is currently unknown. The PCR ran on 60 Vbeta and 13 Jbeta primers. Generated by immunoSEQ multiplex PCR, the TCRdb table keeps only in-frame clones and is missing some. The sample lists 140,000 to 150,000 clones; roughly 80% were seen once. This sample was included in a study of cytomegalovirus exposure and HLA in healthy donors. Study-wide results and limits: According to an earlier analysis, most TCR beta V segments yielded productive rearrangements about 90% or about 30% of the time.

The clonotype originates from a male donor in good health and CMV-seronegative. The sequenced material came from PBMCs.

The CDR3 nucleotides are TGTGCCAGTAGTATGGACAGGTGGCTCTCTGGGGCCAACGTCCTGACTTTC. This sequence encodes CASSMDRWLSGANVLTF. The rearrangement links TRBV19 to TRBJ2-6, with TRBD1 matching over 7 bases. This CDR3 has 17 residues. Germline CDR1 and CDR2: LNHDA and SQIVND (reference sequence). Trimming at V came to 3 bases and at J to 0 bases, leaving 5 bases not matched to a gene. The entire variable domain, with the rest obtained from reference TRBV19 and TRBJ2-6, is as follows: DGGITQSPKYLFRKEGQNVTLSCEQNLNHDAMYWYRQDPGQGLRLIYYSQIVNDFQKGDIAEGYSVSREKKESFPLTVTSAQKNPTAFYLCASSMDRWLSGANVLTFGAGSRLTVL.